The rows below give T cell receptor beta chains drawn from one sample of a study of T-cell memory formation after mild COVID-19. TCRdb recomputed calls from the 5' RACE reads with MiXCR, one row per CDR3 protein. This sample has a few hundred thousand distinct CDR3 sequences; roughly 8.2% occur once, and the top ten carry around a fifth. Material: PBMCs or a T cell subset sorted from them (not recorded which). The source is a man between 18 and 29 years old who had mild COVID-19 (a few samples of this study predate the infection). Cell type and time point are not known. Both conserved end residues are part of each CDR3. A D gene is named only where the DNA matches it firmly. Part of the rows lack a size; the others show once, few, many or a class for expanded clones.

d_call: TRBD2
clone_size: -
v_call: TRBV20-1
cdr3_aa: CSAVAGHGETQYF

d_call: TRBD2
clone_size: -
v_call: TRBV10-2
cdr3_aa: CAIVQRGGGEQFF

d_call: -
clone_size: few
v_call: TRBV7-2
cdr3_aa: CASSLSGNAYEQYF

d_call: -
clone_size: few
v_call: TRBV7-3
cdr3_aa: CASSKGGFTDTQYF

d_call: -
clone_size: few
v_call: TRBV7-2
cdr3_aa: CASSSRSQDYGYTF

d_call: -
clone_size: many
v_call: TRBV20-1
cdr3_aa: CSAWEYGYTF

d_call: TRBD2
clone_size: -
v_call: TRBV7-3
cdr3_aa: CASSLSTWLAGDHTGELFF

d_call: -
clone_size: many
v_call: TRBV12-3/TRBV12-4
cdr3_aa: CASSLATAQEETQYF

d_call: TRBD2
clone_size: many
v_call: TRBV9
cdr3_aa: CASSVSGTSGTGELFF

d_call: TRBD1
clone_size: few
v_call: TRBV7-2
cdr3_aa: CASSLELTGGGYYGYTF

d_call: -
clone_size: few
v_call: TRBV29-1
cdr3_aa: CSVESWGGSYNEQFF

d_call: -
clone_size: -
v_call: TRBV11-2
cdr3_aa: CASSSTLGPGVQPQHF

d_call: -
clone_size: -
v_call: TRBV6-6
cdr3_aa: CASSPGFANIQYF

d_call: -
clone_size: many
v_call: TRBV7-9
cdr3_aa: CASSFWGLDNEQFF

d_call: TRBD2
clone_size: many
v_call: TRBV7-2
cdr3_aa: CASRSSGGNEQFF

d_call: -
clone_size: -
v_call: TRBV18
cdr3_aa: CASSPNQGSQETQYF

d_call: TRBD1
clone_size: many
v_call: TRBV28
cdr3_aa: CASSPHPQGAAETQYF

d_call: TRBD2
clone_size: -
v_call: TRBV19
cdr3_aa: CASSASGMSSYEQYF

d_call: -
clone_size: many
v_call: TRBV12-3/TRBV12-4
cdr3_aa: CASSLREEQADTQYF

d_call: -
clone_size: -
v_call: TRBV12-3/TRBV12-4
cdr3_aa: CASSFVPEETQYF

d_call: -
clone_size: -
v_call: TRBV3-1
cdr3_aa: CASSLGLLGDEAFF

d_call: -
clone_size: many
v_call: TRBV5-1
cdr3_aa: CASSLATVQFF